This T cell receptor beta chain was retrieved from a study of blood T cell repertoires in COVID-19. In terms of age and location, participants ranged from roughly 18 to 90 years and lived in under 30 US areas. Clinical history as reported by participants underpinned cohort assignment. Two negative PCRs, clearance, or symptom resolution were required of recovered Cohort 3 donors. Original processing notes: Amplifying reference gene primers gave estimates of nucleated cell counts. Assay: immunoSEQ multiplex PCR; the TCRdb copy retains only in-frame clones and omits some. V and J calls and clone size come straight from that table; D and trimming were deduced from the DNA. Of more than 150,000 clones detected, roughly 90% appear once; the ten largest clones hold about 2.2%. CDR1 SGHNT and CDR2 YENEEA come from the germline V gene. V lost 4 bases and J lost 1, with 13 bases in between. The CDR3 loop spans 15 amino acids.

This chain uses TRBV11-3 with TRBJ1-2; a possible D gene is TRBD1 (6 bases). Sequences were obtained from PBMCs or T cells enriched from blood (not recorded which). The source is a woman in her twenties or thirties who had recovered from COVID-19. This CDR3 reads CASSSPSGVNYGYTF. The CDR3 DNA reads as TGTGCCAGCAGCTCACCCTCAGGGGTTAACTATGGCTACACCTTC.